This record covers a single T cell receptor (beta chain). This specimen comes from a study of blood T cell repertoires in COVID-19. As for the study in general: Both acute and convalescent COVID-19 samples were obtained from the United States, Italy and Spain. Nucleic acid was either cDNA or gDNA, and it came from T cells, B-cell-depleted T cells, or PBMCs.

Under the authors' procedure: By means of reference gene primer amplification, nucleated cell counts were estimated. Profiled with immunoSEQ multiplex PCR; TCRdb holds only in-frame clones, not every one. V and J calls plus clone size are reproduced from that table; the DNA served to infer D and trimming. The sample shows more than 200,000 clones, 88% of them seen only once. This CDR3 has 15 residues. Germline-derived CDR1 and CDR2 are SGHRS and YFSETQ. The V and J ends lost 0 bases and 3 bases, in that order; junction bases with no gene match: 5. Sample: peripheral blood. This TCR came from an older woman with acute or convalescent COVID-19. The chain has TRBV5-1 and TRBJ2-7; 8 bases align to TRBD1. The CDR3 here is CASSLAGTGHYEQYF. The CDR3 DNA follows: TGCGCCAGCAGCTTGGCAGGGACAGGCCACTACGAGCAGTACTTC.